The subject of this entry is one TCR beta chain. This clonotype was observed a handful of times. The antigen this receptor binds is unknown. No much larger clonotype is one base removed from it; base qualities were not supplied. These data originate in a study of blood T cells in healthy people across ages (dated by TCRdb to 2015 to 2017). For the wider study: Template switching captured roughly one uniquely barcoded TCR beta cDNA molecule per two T cells in model experiments. Donors were grouped into four age groups: young (average approximately 15 years), middle-aged (roughly 37), aged (around 60) and long-lived (around 80). Using deep sequencing normalized with unique cDNA molecular identifiers, the study measured how TCR beta repertoire diversity changes with age. The study analyzed two additional independent replicas of 1 million unique cDNA reads from the same blood draw for two donors, one aged 18 to 30 and one aged 80 or older.

Trimmed from V: 3 bases; trimmed from J: 0 bases; junction bases lacking a gene match: 11. Looking up the germline V gene yields CDR1 SGDLS and CDR2 YYNGEE. The CDR3 sequence holds 18 residues, the cysteine and phenylalanine included. The entry retains the CDR3 DNA only, 54 bases that are in frame from base 1. General findings and caveats noted by the study authors: A strong correlation was found between observed TCR beta diversity and the percentage of naive T cells measured by flow cytometry. Bulk unsorted PBMC profiling prevented conclusive comparison of naive and antigen-experienced compartments. As age increased, observed TCR beta diversity per million T cells dropped in a roughly linear way, and a significant reduction was already evident by age 40. Because the CMV infection status of the donors was unknown, age-related changes in expanded clonotypes may potentially have been confounded. Total diversity estimates from one million sequenced T cells were considered lower bounds and underestimates. The long-lived group showed more naive CD4+ T cells, fewer expanded clones and increased TCR diversity than the aged group, suggesting age selection.

The donors were roughly 40 Caucasian individuals from Russia, aged about 6 to 95 years, who were systemically healthy. About 10 milliliters of peripheral blood were collected from each donor into EDTA-treated Vacutainer tubes. PBMCs were isolated by Ficoll-Paque density-gradient centrifugation, with at least 7 million obtained per sample. Trizol reagent was used to extract total RNA from PBMCs, with at least 5.5 micrograms per sample. The percentages of naive CD45RAhigh/CD27high T cells were determined by flow cytometry on a PBMC aliquot from every donor. Libraries came from 5' RACE. Sequencing instrument: Illumina HiSeq 2500. The second PCR ran for about 6 to 11 cycles and used a J-beta primer mix along with a sample-barcoded 5' primer. A template-switch 5' adaptor carrying 12 random nucleotides introduced a unique molecular identifier onto each TCR beta cDNA molecule. Each sample yielded at least 3 million CDR3-containing paired-end reads. First-strand cDNA synthesis was performed from all RNA using the Mint cDNA synthesis kit, with priming by a TRBC-specific oligonucleotide. Following uracil-DNA glycosylase treatment, all cDNA underwent a first 18-cycle PCR with the universal primers M1SS and BC2_uni_R. The source study handled its data this way. For normalization, 1 million high-quality reads, each with a distinct molecular identifier, were randomly selected from each sample. Reads sharing molecular identifiers were discarded rather than binned into consensus sequences. CDR3 identification, clonotype clustering and error correction used MiTCR with a Q25 quality threshold and the strictest error-elimination algorithm. A nonparametric unseen species model with Euler transformation was used to estimate lower-bound total TCR beta diversity. The public reads were reprocessed in TCRdb via fastp at Q25 and MiXCR, keeping in-frame beta chains. CDR3 protein sequences are deduplicated, and each keeps its most common genes and DNA. The V and J calls and clone size come from TCRdb's table, not from the authors' own analysis. The sample contains about 500,000 distinct CDR3 sequences, 24% of them found a single time. The ten largest clones take up less than 9% of the sample.

The data also belong to a second study, concerning T cells of mothers and their children. The second study, in turn, reports: Donors were nine systemically healthy Caucasian individuals: three mothers and their six children. cDNA synthesis consumed the entire amount of extracted RNA, loaded at 1.5 ug RNA in each 15 ul reaction. In the second PCR, the M1S primer added sample barcodes and 2-4 random nucleotides. Each mother yielded over 9 million TCR beta CDR3 reads and each child 3 million to 3.5 million reads. Thymic selection similarly shapes TCR recombination output in related and unrelated pairs, with minor effect from inherited differences. Normalized repertoire overlap in related mother-child pairs was always slightly higher than in unrelated mother-child pairs, but the difference was never significant. With a sensitivity of around 97 clones per million clonotypes, no persistent microchimeric T cell clones were detected. The study used deep NGS to compare TCR beta repertoires of mothers and children, seeking features distinguishing related mother-child pairs from unrelated individuals. Mothers averaged roughly 40 +/- 4 years of age and children averaged about 10 +/- 4 years. After adapter ligation was performed with NEBNext reagents, the libraries were sequenced on an Illumina HiSeq 2000 with 100+100 nt paired-end reads. Mother and child libraries were prepared a month apart and sequenced in separate runs to prevent cross-contamination. For each donor, between roughly 500,000 and 2,300,000 distinct TCR beta clonotypes were identified. Naive TCR beta clonotypes were estimated from low-frequency clonotypes matched to each donor's FACS-determined naive share, without sorting.

The sample comprised blood. The V and J genes are TRBV9 and TRBJ2-2, with 7 junctional bases fitting TRBD1. The clonotype comes from a boy between 10 and 17 years old in good health. The nucleotides are TGTGCCAGCAGCGCCTTTTACAGGGGAGCCCCGAACACCGGGGAGCTGTTTTTT. This encodes CASSAFYRGAPNTGELFF.